These 24 T cell receptor beta chains originate from one sample sequenced in a study of T cell repertoires in cytomegalovirus infection. A single record per CDR3 protein comes from TCRdb applying MiXCR to the reads. The repertoire includes under 800,000 distinct CDR3 sequences, around 24% of them detected once, and 7% to 9% sits in the top ten. Sequencing input: CD8+ T cells from PBMCs. All receptors come from a human donor in good health (CMV status not recorded). Some clones in this sample may be carry-over from other donors' samples.

This clonotype was recorded only once. Compared with germline, one end of the junction differs, possibly owing to a read error. The chain recombines TRBV6-2 or TRBV6-3 with TRBJ1-3; D uncertain. The V gene's germline CDR1 is MNHEY and CDR2 SVGEGT. CDR3 length: 13 residues. The DNA of the CDR3 is TGTGCCAGCAGTTACTCGTCGGGAAACACCGTATATTTT. As protein: CASSYSSGNTVYF.

This clonotype was recorded many times. V usage is TRBV7-2 and J usage is TRBJ2-5; the match to TRBD2 covers 9 bases. Per germline, CDR1 SGHTA and CDR2 FQGNSA. V was pared by 2 bases and J by 4 bases, with 11 bases of the junction left unmatched. This CDR3 is 17 amino acids long. Written as DNA, the CDR3 is TGTGCCAGCAGCTTAATTGCGGGGGGGCCTTGGCGAGAGACCCAGTACTTC. Translation gives CASSLIAGGPWRETQYF. Complete variable domain (other parts from reference TRBV7-2 and TRBJ2-5): GAGVSQSPSNKVTEKGKDVELRCDPISGHTALYWYRQSLGQGLEFLIYFQGNSAPDKSGLPSDRFSAERTGGSVSTLTIQRTQQEDSAVYLCASSLIAGGPWRETQYFGPGTRLLVL.

This clonotype was detected ten times or more. This chain joins TRBV7-9 and TRBJ2-5; 7 nucleotides align to TRBD1. The V and J ends lost 3 bases and 7 bases, in that order; junction bases with no gene match: 14. The CDR3 runs to 16 residues. Germline CDR1 reads SEHNR; CDR2 reads FQNEAQ (reference sequence). Written as DNA, the CDR3 is TGTGCCAGCAGCTTCCTAGAAAGGACAGGCGAGGGGACCCAGTACTTC. Its protein is CASSFLERTGEGTQYF. Combining the CDR3 with reference TRBV7-9 and TRBJ2-5 gives the whole variable domain DTGVSQNPRHKITKRGQNVTFRCDPISEHNRLYWYRQTLGQGPEFLTYFQNEAQLEKSRLLSDRFSAERPKGSFSTLEIQRTEQGDSAMYLCASSFLERTGEGTQYFGPGTRLLVL.

V gene TRBV29-1 combines with J gene TRBJ2-2; TRBD1 agrees at 7 bases. This CDR3 has 14 residues. V was clipped by 7 bases and J by 2 bases; unmatched bases: 7. Germline V gene data show CDR1 as SQVTM and CDR2 as ANQGSEA. The CDR3 DNA sequence: TGCAGCGCCCTCGGACAGGATAACACCGGGGAGCTGTTTTTT. Encoded protein: CSALGQDNTGELFF.

V usage is TRBV19 and J usage is TRBJ2-5; 9 bases align to TRBD1. The CDR3 has 15 residues. Trimming cost V 4 bases and J 5 bases; bases outside gene matches: 8. Per the germline V gene, CDR1 is LNHDA and CDR2 is SQIVND (reference sequence). CDR3 protein: CASSTWTGVGETQYF. CDR3 DNA sequence: TGTGCCAGTAGTACCTGGACAGGGGTCGGGGAGACCCAGTACTTC.

J is TRBJ1-1 and V is TRBV12-3 or TRBV12-4; D is undetermined. V was trimmed by 7 bases and J by 10 bases, leaving 13 bases between them. CDR3 length equals 11 residues. CDR3 residues: CASTQGWGAFF. The CDR3 coding sequence is TGTGCCAGCACCCAAGGGTGGGGAGCTTTCTTT.

The J gene is TRBJ1-1, the V gene TRBV6-1; D not resolved. The CDR3 length is 10 residues. The germline V gene has CDR1 MNHNS and CDR2 SASEGT. V was pared by 7 bases and J by 6 bases, with 6 bases between. CDR3 residues: CASTRAEAFF. The CDR3 DNA reads as TGTGCCAGCACCCGGGCTGAAGCTTTCTTT.

For the CDR3, the DNA is TGTGCCAGCAGCTTAGTGGGACAGGTGGTGAGTTCACCCCTCCACTTT. This sequence encodes CASSLVGQVVSSPLHF. The chain joins TRBV7-9 to TRBJ1-6; 8 bases are a match to TRBD1. Germline V gene lookup returns CDR1 SEHNR and CDR2 FQNEAQ (reference sequence). The CDR3 loop spans 16 amino acids. The junction had 8 bases not matched to a gene; V was cut back by 1 base and J by 9 bases.

This chain joins TRBV20-1 and TRBJ1-6; tentatively, D is TRBD1 (5 bases). Germline V CDR1 and CDR2: DFQATT, SNEGSKA (reference sequence). The CDR3 is 16 residues long. V was pared by 0 bases and J by 0 bases, with 9 bases between. CDR3 region: CSARDDRSSYNSPLHF. CDR3 DNA: TGCAGTGCTAGAGACGACAGAAGCTCCTATAATTCACCCCTCCACTTT.

This chain uses TRBV20-1 with TRBJ1-5, with no clear D. Trimming removed 0 bases from V and 3 bases from J, with 9 bases in between. CDR1 is DFQATT, CDR2 SNEGSKA, per germline (reference sequence). The CDR3 spans 14 residues. CDR3 sequence reads: CSARDRQSNQPQHF. DNA of the CDR3: TGCAGTGCTAGAGATCGGCAGTCCAATCAGCCCCAGCATTTT.

This clonotype has ten or more counts. CDR3 amino acids: CASRRGLPYNEQFF. In DNA form, the CDR3 reads TGTGCCAGCAGACGGGGATTACCTTACAATGAGCAGTTCTTC. The chain carries TRBV27 and TRBJ2-1; weak D call: TRBD2 (5 bases). CDR1 is MNHEY and CDR2 is SMNVEV in the germline V gene (reference sequence). The length of the CDR3 is 14 residues. The germline V and J ends were trimmed by 6 bases and 4 bases, with 13 bases remaining between them.

V is TRBV12-5 and J is TRBJ1-1; 7 bases fit TRBD1. The length of the CDR3 is 13 residues. In germline, CDR1 is LGHNT, CDR2 FRNRAP. J was trimmed by 6 bases and V by 7 bases; bases with no gene match: 8. CDR3 in amino acids: CASAYRTGSEAFF. DNA of the CDR3: TGTGCTAGTGCCTACCGGACAGGATCTGAAGCTTTCTTT. Full variable domain (outside the CDR3, taken from reference TRBV12-5 and TRBJ1-1): DARVTQTPRHKVTEMGQEVTMRCQPILGHNTVFWYRQTMMQGLELLAYFRNRAPLDDSGMPKDRFSAEMPDATLATLKIQPSEPRDSAVYFCASAYRTGSEAFFGQGTRLTVV.

This clonotype was observed a handful of times. The genes are TRBV6-6 and TRBJ2-3; tentative D call: TRBD1 (8 bases). The V end lost 11 bases, the J end lost 5 bases, and 20 bases lay between the germline ends. CDR1 and CDR2 (germline): MNHNY, SVGAGI (reference sequence). The CDR3 runs 14 residues. CDR3 region: CASDTGGVRDTQYF. The CDR3 DNA is TGTGCCTCAGATACAGGGGGGGTGAGAGATACGCAGTATTTT.

The chain carries TRBV29-1 and TRBJ1-1, with D possibly matching TRBD1 (5 bases). The CDR3 runs 14 residues. Germline CDR1 SQVTM, CDR2 ANQGSEA. V lost 1 base, J lost 3 bases, and 12 bases lay in between. CDR3 protein: CSVEGQGSDTEAFF. The DNA for the CDR3 is TGCAGCGTTGAAGGTCAGGGTTCCGACACTGAAGCTTTCTTT. Combining the CDR3 with reference TRBV29-1 and TRBJ1-1 gives the whole variable domain SAVISQKPSRDICQRGTSLTIQCQVDSQVTMMFWYRQQPGQSLTLIATANQGSEATYESGFVIDKFPISRPNLTFSTLTVSNMSPEDSSIYLCSVEGQGSDTEAFFGQGTRLTVV.

The chain carries TRBV28 and TRBJ2-3; D is ambiguous. CDR1 and CDR2 from the germline V gene are MDHEN and SYDVKM. Trimming removed 6 bases from V and 1 base from J, with 17 bases in between. CDR3 size: 16 residues. The CDR3 region has the DNA TGTGCCAGCAGACGTCTCGGCACGTCGCGCACAGATACGCAGTATTTT. It is translated as CASRRLGTSRTDTQYF.

The J gene is TRBJ2-3, the V gene TRBV20-1; 8 bases are a match to TRBD2. Germline V lookup: CDR1 DFQATT, CDR2 SNEGSKA (reference sequence). The CDR3 has 18 amino acids. Losses at the gene ends were 0 bases for V and 4 bases for J; bases not matched to a gene: 15. CDR3 DNA: TGCAGTGCTAGAGATTTTTTCCAGGGTAGCGGGGTTGCAGATACGCAGTATTTT. Translated: CSARDFFQGSGVADTQYF.

This chain uses TRBV29-1 with TRBJ1-5; 8 bases map to TRBD1. CDR1 is SQVTM, CDR2 ANQGSEA, per germline. The CDR3 totals 15 residues. Losses at the gene ends were 0 bases for V and 5 bases for J; bases not matched to a gene: 6. The CDR3 region is CSVEDPDRVDQPQHF. Written as DNA, the CDR3 is TGCAGCGTTGAAGACCCGGACAGGGTAGATCAGCCCCAGCATTTT. Using reference TRBV29-1 and TRBJ1-5 for the parts outside the CDR3, the full variable domain is SAVISQKPSRDICQRGTSLTIQCQVDSQVTMMFWYRQQPGQSLTLIATANQGSEATYESGFVIDKFPISRPNLTFSTLTVSNMSPEDSSIYLCSVEDPDRVDQPQHFGDGTRLSIL.

On this clonotype itself: A much larger clonotype is one base distant, so this may be a read error. The chain links TRBV7-1 to TRBJ2-7; D unresolved. TRBV7-1 belongs to the ORF category, with a function that is uncertain. The CDR3 runs 13 residues. V was pared by 5 bases and J by 5 bases, with 13 bases between. The CDR3 nucleotides are TGTGCCAGCAGCCCTCAGACCGCGGACGAGCAGTACTTC. As protein: CASSPQTADEQYF.

About this clonotype: The germline gene is not matched at one end of the junction; a read error may be the cause. The chain links TRBV7-6 to TRBJ1-5; weak D call: TRBD1 (6 bases). This CDR3 contains 17 residues. CDR1 and CDR2 from the germline V gene are SGHVS and FNYEAQ. Written as DNA, the CDR3 is TGTGCCAGCAGCTTAGGGACAGCCGTTACGGGCAATCAGCCCCAGCGTTTT. Its protein product is CASSLGTAVTGNQPQRF.

This clonotype was picked up a small number of times. The chain has TRBV24-1 and TRBJ2-2; D ambiguous. The CDR3 is 16 residues long. The V gene lost 0 bases and the J gene lost 2 bases, with 9 bases spanning the gap. Germline V gene sequence: CDR1 KGHDR, CDR2 SFDVKD. CDR3 in amino acids: CATSDLSGENTGELFF. Written as DNA, the CDR3 is TGTGCCACCAGTGATTTGTCTGGGGAAAACACCGGGGAGCTGTTTTTT.

The chain combines TRBV7-9 with TRBJ2-5; D is possibly TRBD1 (6 bases). The CDR3 is 14 amino acids. The V and J ends lost 5 bases and 1 base respectively, with 11 bases between them. Germline CDR1 SEHNR, CDR2 FQNEAQ (reference sequence). The CDR3 here is CASSPQGVQETQYF. The CDR3 region has the DNA TGTGCCAGCAGCCCACAGGGTGTCCAAGAGACCCAGTACTTC.

There are a few counts of this clonotype. J is TRBJ2-7 and V is TRBV27; 7 bases line up with TRBD1. In germline, CDR1 is MNHEY, CDR2 SMNVEV (reference sequence). V trimming: 2 bases; J trimming: 3 bases; junction bases outside the gene matches: 4. The length of the CDR3 is 14 residues. CDR3 region: CASSLKGAVYEQYF. CDR3 nucleotides: TGTGCCAGCAGTTTAAAGGGGGCTGTCTACGAGCAGTACTTC.

This clonotype was counted many times. J is TRBJ2-3 and V is TRBV4-1; the D is unclear. This CDR3 is 17 amino acids long. The V and J ends lost 0 bases and 1 base respectively, with 14 bases between them. The germline gives CDR1 MGHRA, CDR2 YSYEKL. The CDR3 spells CASSQDFRPQGTDTQYF. As DNA, the CDR3 is TGCGCCAGCAGCCAAGATTTCCGACCTCAGGGCACAGATACGCAGTATTTT.

This clonotype was detected only a few times. The genes are TRBV24-1 and TRBJ1-1; D gene unclear. Germline V lookup: CDR1 KGHDR, CDR2 SFDVKD. This CDR3 has 14 residues. V was shortened by 2 bases and J by 8 bases, with 14 bases between the two germline ends. The CDR3 sequence: CATSDSGGGNEAFF. In DNA, the CDR3 is TGTGCCACCAGTGATTCCGGAGGAGGGAACGAAGCTTTCTTT.